A selection of T cell receptor beta chains follows, all from one sample in a study of T cell changes during pregnancy in multiple sclerosis. The protocol was immunoSEQ multiplex PCR, while the TCRdb copy is restricted to in-frame clones and leaves out a portion. The sample records tens of thousands of clones, approximately 90% being singletons. The sequencing here drew on CD4+ T cells from peripheral blood mononuclear cells, taken before pregnancy. The receptors were sampled from a female donor with multiple sclerosis, enrolled in a pregnancy study. Both conserved end residues are part of each CDR3. Fields, in order: J gene, V gene, clone size, D gene, CDR3 DNA, CDR3 protein. A D gene is named only where the DNA matches it firmly. Size tells how often a clone was seen (once, few, many) or the class of an expanded clone, and some rows leave it out.

TRBJ2-7 | TRBV6-5 | once | TRBD2 | TGTGCCAGCAGTTACTCGCGGGGGGTCTACGAGCAGTACTTC | CASSYSRGVYEQYF
TRBJ2-2 | TRBV7-2 | NA | NA | TGTGCCAGCAGCTCAGACTCCCACACCGGGGAGCTGTTTTTT | CASSSDSHTGELFF
TRBJ2-3 | TRBV7-3 | NA | TRBD2 | TGTGCCAGCAGCCAGGGACTAGCGGGGGTAACAGATACGCAGTATTTT | CASSQGLAGVTDTQYF
TRBJ2-3 | TRBV30 | NA | TRBD2 | TGTGCCTGGAGTGTAGGGCTAGCGGGGGGGCAGGGGACAGATACGCAGTATTTT | CAWSVGLAGGQGTDTQYF
TRBJ1-2 | TRBV11-1 | NA | NA | TGTGCCAGCAGCTTTACTGGCTATGGCTACACCTTC | CASSFTGYGYTF
TRBJ1-6 | TRBV6-1 | NA | NA | TGTGCCAGCAATTGGAGCGGGCCTTCACCCCTCCACTTT | CASNWSGPSPLHF
TRBJ1-6 | TRBV7-3 | medium-sized | NA | TGTGCCAGCGGGGCAGTATTTGGATCACCCCTCCACTTT | CASGAVFGSPLHF
TRBJ2-5 | TRBV7-3 | NA | NA | TGTGCCAGCAGCCGGGGACACCCCACGGAGACCCAGTACTTC | CASSRGHPTETQYF
TRBJ2-3 | TRBV28 | NA | NA | TGTGCCAGCAGTTTATGGCGGGGTGACGGCGGCACAGATACGCAGTATTTT | CASSLWRGDGGTDTQYF
TRBJ2-5 | TRBV7-9 | once | NA | TGTGCCAGCAGCTTCCAGCAGGGAAATCTGGAGACCCAGTACTTC | CASSFQQGNLETQYF
TRBJ1-2 | TRBV19 | NA | TRBD1 | TGTGCCAGTAGTCGGACAGGGGTGGGCTATGGCTACACCTTC | CASSRTGVGYGYTF
TRBJ2-7 | TRBV11-1 | once | TRBD1 | TGTGCCAGCAGCGCAGACAGGGGGCCGGGTTACGAGCAGTACTTC | CASSADRGPGYEQYF
TRBJ1-2 | TRBV7-2 | NA | NA | TGTGCCAGCAGCCCCGGCGGAGGTAACTATGGCTACACCTTC | CASSPGGGNYGYTF
TRBJ1-6 | TRBV6-1 | NA | TRBD1 | TGTGCCAGCAGTGAATCCGACAGGGGGCGATCACCCCTCCACTTT | CASSESDRGRSPLHF
TRBJ1-2 | TRBV2 | once | TRBD1 | TGTGCCAGCAGGGACTCGAAAGACAGGGACTATGGCTACACCTTC | CASRDSKDRDYGYTF
TRBJ1-1 | TRBV5-1 | NA | NA | TGCGCCAGCAGCCCGCAAATATCCTGGACAGCCGAAGCTTTCTTT | CASSPQISWTAEAFF
TRBJ1-4 | TRBV20-1 | NA | TRBD1 | TGCAGCCCGGGACAGGGACAAAAACTGTTTTTT | CSPGQGQKLFF
TRBJ1-6 | TRBV15 | NA | NA | TGTGCCACCAGCAGAGTGACAGGATCCTCCTATAATTCACCCCTCCACTTT | CATSRVTGSSYNSPLHF
TRBJ2-3 | TRBV10-3 | NA | TRBD2 | TGTGCCATCAGCCCAGCGGGGGGGCCGACAGATACGCAGTATTTT | CAISPAGGPTDTQYF
TRBJ1-4 | TRBV5-6 | NA | TRBD1 | TGTGCCAGCAGCTCGCTGGACAGGGCTAATGAAAAACTGTTTTTT | CASSSLDRANEKLFF
TRBJ2-3 | TRBV5-6 | NA | TRBD2 | TGTGCCAGCAGCCAACCACTAGCGGGGATTAGCACAGATACGCAGTATTTT | CASSQPLAGISTDTQYF
TRBJ2-3 | TRBV6-1 | NA | TRBD1 | TGTGCCAGCAGTGGGACAGGGCCAGATACGCAGTATTTT | CASSGTGPDTQYF
TRBJ2-2 | TRBV9 | NA | NA | TGTGCCAGCAGCGTAGTCCTGAACACCGGGGAGCTGTTTTTT | CASSVVLNTGELFF
TRBJ2-4 | TRBV1 | NA | NA | TGCACCAGCAGCCAAGACGACAGGGGGCCCTTCGGCAAAAACATTCAGTACTTC | CTSSQDDRGPFGKNIQYF
TRBJ2-5 | TRBV5-4 | NA | TRBD2 | TGTGCCAGCAGGGAGAGCGGGGGAGCGTACCAAGAGACCCAGTACTTC | CASRESGGAYQETQYF
TRBJ2-7 | TRBV10-3 | once | NA | TGTGCCACCCTATGGGAGGGGGGCAACGAGCAGTACTTC | CATLWEGGNEQYF